Reported below is one T cell receptor beta chain. This clone occurred once. Its antigen remains undetermined. One base away there is no much larger clone; base qualities are not given. The immunoSEQ Assay, a bias-controlled multiplex PCR, was used to amplify TCRbeta CDR3 regions from genomic DNA. Per the original workflow: The number of nucleated cells in each sample was estimated from the amplification of reference gene primers within the assay. To quantify the absolute abundance of each unique TCRbeta CDR3 rearrangement, sequence reads were collapsed and filtered. For each sample, productive Simpson clonality was calculated as the square root of Simpson's diversity index across productive rearrangements. TCRdb took over this immuneACCESS table, retaining in-frame rearrangements with V and J assigned. Such tables are incomplete; in checked studies, under half of the missing clones stem from an unresolved V gene, and the remainder is unexplained. Clone size and the V and J calls come from that table; the DNA yielded D and trimming. This sample lists 250,000 to 350,000 clones; about nine tenths were detected once. The ten most abundant clones make up 11% of the sample.

V is trimmed back by 5 bases and J by 7 bases, and the junction contains 8 bases that no gene match accounts for. CDR1 is given as SQVTM and CDR2 as ANQGSEA, both from the germline V gene. From cysteine to phenylalanine, the CDR3 is 12 amino acids long. Just CDR3 DNA is preserved here, 36 bases in frame from base 1. This sample is drawn from a study of blood T cell repertoires in COVID-19 (dated by TCRdb to 2018 to 2021). Concerning the study at large: Collaborator samples came from the United States, Italy and Spain and covered acute and convalescent phases of COVID-19. The prospective study material was composed of cDNA or gDNA derived from T cells, B-cell-depleted T cells, or PBMCs. The dataset comprised deeply sampled blood TCRbeta repertoires from subjects exposed to, actively infected with, or recovered from COVID-19. The repertoires were released in a freely available public database intended as a resource for research on the immune response to SARS-CoV-2. The samples were drawn from two sources: the first 160 participants of the ongoing ImmuneRACE study, and 1,200 or so subjects contributed by 6 global collaborators. A de-identified subject ID, COVID-19 status, age in years and sex were almost always included in the sample metadata. HLA class I and class II types, where available, came from metadata supplied by the sample provider rather than from assay-based typing. The full study reports these points: The amount of clinical and demographic metadata varied by source and participant and was provided uncurated.

In Seattle, one collaborating source enrolled patients while the infection was active and tracked those patients longitudinally over the course of disease. Each collaborating institution followed its own protocols to collect whole blood in K2EDTA tubes. For TCRbeta analysis, collaborators shipped samples as frozen whole blood, isolated PBMCs, or DNA extracted from either of those sample types. Sequencing was done on a sample of peripheral blood. The chain is encoded by TRBV29-1 joined to TRBJ2-7; TRBD2 aligns with 7 central bases. The TCR originated in a woman in her thirties with COVID-19, enrolled during active disease. The nucleotide sequence reads as follows: TGCAGCGTTCTCTGGGGGAGGGGTGAGCAGTACTTC. This yields the protein CSVLWGRGEQYF.